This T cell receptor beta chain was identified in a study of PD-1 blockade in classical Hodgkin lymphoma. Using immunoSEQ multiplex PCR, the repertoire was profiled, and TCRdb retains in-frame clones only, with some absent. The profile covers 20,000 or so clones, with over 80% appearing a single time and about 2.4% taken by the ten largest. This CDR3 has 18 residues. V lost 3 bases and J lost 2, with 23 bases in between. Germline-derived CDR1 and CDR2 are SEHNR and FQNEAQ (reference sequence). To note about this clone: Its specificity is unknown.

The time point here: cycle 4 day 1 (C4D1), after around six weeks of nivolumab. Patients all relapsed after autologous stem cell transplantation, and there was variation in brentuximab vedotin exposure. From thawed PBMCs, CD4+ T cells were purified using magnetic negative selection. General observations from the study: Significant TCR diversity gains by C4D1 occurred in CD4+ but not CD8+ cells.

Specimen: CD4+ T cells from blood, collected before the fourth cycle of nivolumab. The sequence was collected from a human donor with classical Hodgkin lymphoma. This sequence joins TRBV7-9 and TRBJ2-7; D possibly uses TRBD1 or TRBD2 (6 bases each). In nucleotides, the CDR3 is TGTGCCAGCAGCTTCGCCGCGGGTGGGGGGACAATAGCCTACGAGCAGTACTTC. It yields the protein CASSFAAGGGTIAYEQYF.